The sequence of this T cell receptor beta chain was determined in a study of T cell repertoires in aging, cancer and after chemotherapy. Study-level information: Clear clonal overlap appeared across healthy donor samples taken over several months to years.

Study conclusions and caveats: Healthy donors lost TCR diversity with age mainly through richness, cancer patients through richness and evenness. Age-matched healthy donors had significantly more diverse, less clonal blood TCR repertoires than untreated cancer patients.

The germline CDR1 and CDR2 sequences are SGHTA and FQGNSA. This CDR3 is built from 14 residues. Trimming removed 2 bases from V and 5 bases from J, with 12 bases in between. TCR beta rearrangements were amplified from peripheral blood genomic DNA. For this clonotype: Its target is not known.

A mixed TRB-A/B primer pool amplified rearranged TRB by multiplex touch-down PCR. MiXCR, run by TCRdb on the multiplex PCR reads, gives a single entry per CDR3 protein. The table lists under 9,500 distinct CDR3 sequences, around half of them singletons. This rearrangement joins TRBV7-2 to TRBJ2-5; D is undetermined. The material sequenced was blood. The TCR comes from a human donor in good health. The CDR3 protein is CASSLRQVSETQYF. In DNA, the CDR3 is TGTGCCAGCAGCTTACGGCAGGTTTCGGAGACCCAGTACTTC. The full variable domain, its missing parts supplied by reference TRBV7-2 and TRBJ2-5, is GAGVSQSPSNKVTEKGKDVELRCDPISGHTALYWYRQSLGQGLEFLIYFQGNSAPDKSGLPSDRFSAERTGGSVSTLTIQRTQQEDSAVYLCASSLRQVSETQYFGPGTRLLVL.